This record concerns one T cell receptor (beta chain) sequence. TCRdb redid the calling of the 5' RACE reads with MiXCR, one entry per CDR3 protein. The sample contains about 270,000 distinct CDR3 sequences, less than 20% of which appear only once. Germline CDR1 SGHRS, CDR2 YFSETQ. The J segment lost 4 bases and the V segment lost 4 bases, leaving 7 bases of the junction unmatched. The CDR3 is 15 amino acids. This record comes from a study of T-cell memory formation after mild COVID-19. The wider study: Clustering of TCRs was largely donor specific.

What was sequenced was PBMCs or a T cell subset sorted from them (not recorded which). The TCR originated in an adult woman who had mild COVID-19 (a few samples of this study predate the infection). Cell type and time point are not known. The V call is TRBV5-1, the J call TRBJ2-5, with 10 bases aligning to TRBD2. CDR3 in amino acids: CASSPRVAGGETQYF. The DNA of the CDR3 is TGCGCCAGCAGCCCCAGGGTAGCGGGAGGAGAGACCCAGTACTTC.